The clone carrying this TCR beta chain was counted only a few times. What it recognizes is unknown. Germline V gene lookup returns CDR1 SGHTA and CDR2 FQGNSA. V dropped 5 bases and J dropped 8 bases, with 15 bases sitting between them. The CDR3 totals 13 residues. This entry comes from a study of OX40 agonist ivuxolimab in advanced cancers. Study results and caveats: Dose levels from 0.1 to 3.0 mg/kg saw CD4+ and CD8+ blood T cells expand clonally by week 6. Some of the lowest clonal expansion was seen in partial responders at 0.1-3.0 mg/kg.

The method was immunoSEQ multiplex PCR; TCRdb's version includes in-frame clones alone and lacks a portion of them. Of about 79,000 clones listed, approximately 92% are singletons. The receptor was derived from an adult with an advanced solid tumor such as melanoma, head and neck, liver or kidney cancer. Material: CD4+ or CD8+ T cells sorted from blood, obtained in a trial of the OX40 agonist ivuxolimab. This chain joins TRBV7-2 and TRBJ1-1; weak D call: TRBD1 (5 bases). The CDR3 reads CASSVRRTQEAFF. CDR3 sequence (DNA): TGTGCCAGCAGCGTCAGACGGACACAGGAAGCTTTCTTT.